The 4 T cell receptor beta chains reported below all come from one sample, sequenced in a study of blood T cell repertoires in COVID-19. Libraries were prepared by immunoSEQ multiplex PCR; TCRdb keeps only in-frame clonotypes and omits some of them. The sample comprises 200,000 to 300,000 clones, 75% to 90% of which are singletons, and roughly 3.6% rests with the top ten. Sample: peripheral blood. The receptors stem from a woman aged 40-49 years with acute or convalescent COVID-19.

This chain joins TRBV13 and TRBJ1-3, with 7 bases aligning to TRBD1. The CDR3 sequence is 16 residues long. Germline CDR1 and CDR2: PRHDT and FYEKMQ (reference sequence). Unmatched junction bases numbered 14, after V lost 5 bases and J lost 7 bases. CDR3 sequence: CASSPDRDTADNTIYF. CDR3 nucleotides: TGTGCCAGCAGCCCCGACAGGGATACGGCGGACAACACCATATATTTT.

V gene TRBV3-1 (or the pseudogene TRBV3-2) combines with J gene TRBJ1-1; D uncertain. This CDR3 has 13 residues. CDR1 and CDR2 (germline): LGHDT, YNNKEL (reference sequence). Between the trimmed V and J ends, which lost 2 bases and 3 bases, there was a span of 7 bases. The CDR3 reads CASSQIPDTEAFF. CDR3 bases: TGTGCCAGCAGCCAAATTCCCGACACTGAAGCTTTCTTT.

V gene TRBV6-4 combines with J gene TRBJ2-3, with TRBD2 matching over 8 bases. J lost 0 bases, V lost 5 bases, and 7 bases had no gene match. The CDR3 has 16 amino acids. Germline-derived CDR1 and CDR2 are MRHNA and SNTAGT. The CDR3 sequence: CASSKDSGDSTDTQYF. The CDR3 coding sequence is TGTGCCAGCAGTAAAGATAGCGGGGATAGCACAGATACGCAGTATTTT.

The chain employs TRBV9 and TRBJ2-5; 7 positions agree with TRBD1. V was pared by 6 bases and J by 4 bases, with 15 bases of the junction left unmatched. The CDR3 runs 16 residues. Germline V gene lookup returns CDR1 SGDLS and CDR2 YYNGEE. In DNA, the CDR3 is TGTGCCAGCACGGTGGGCTTCGACAGGGTCGTAGAGACCCAGTACTTC. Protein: CASTVGFDRVVETQYF.